This TCR beta chain stems from a study of OX40 agonist ivuxolimab in advanced cancers. Study context: Checkpoint inhibitors had been given previously to roughly 40% of patients. Study results and limitations: Among the lowest levels of clonal expansion were found in partial responders at 0.1-3.0 mg/kg.

This table comes from immunoSEQ multiplex PCR, and its TCRdb copy is limited to in-frame clones, with some not included. The sample lists about 43,000 clones; roughly 93% were seen once. From germline, CDR1 is MDHEN and CDR2 SYDVKM. The V and J ends lost 5 bases and 4 bases, in that order; junction bases with no gene match: 11. CDR3 length equals 16 residues. Regarding this clone: Its target is unknown.

The material sequenced was CD4+ or CD8+ T cells sorted from blood, taken in a trial of the OX40 agonist ivuxolimab. The chain carries TRBV28 and TRBJ2-3; TRBD2 matches at 8 bases. This TCR came from an adult with an advanced solid tumor such as melanoma, head and neck, liver or kidney cancer. The CDR3 spells CASSLAAGEVADTQYF. In DNA, the CDR3 is TGTGCCAGCAGTCTGGCAGCGGGAGAGGTGGCAGATACGCAGTATTTT.